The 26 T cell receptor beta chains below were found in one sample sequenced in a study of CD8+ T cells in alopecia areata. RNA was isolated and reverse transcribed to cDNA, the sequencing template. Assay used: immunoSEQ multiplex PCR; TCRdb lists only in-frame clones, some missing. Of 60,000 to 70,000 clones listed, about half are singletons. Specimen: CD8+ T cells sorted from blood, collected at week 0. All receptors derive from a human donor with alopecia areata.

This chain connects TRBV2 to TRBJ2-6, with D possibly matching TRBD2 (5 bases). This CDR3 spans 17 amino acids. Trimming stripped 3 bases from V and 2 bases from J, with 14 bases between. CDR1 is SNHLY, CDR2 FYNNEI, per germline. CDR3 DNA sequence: TGTGCCAGCAGTGATTTCTTTCCGGGAACTGGGGCCAACGTCCTGACTTTC. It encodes CASSDFFPGTGANVLTF.

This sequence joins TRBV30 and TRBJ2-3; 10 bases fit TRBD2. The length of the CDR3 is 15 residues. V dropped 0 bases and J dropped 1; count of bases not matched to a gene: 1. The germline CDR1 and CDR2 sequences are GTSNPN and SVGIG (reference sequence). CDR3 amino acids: CAWSVGTSGTDTQYF. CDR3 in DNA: TGTGCCTGGAGTGTAGGGACTAGCGGCACAGATACGCAGTATTTT.

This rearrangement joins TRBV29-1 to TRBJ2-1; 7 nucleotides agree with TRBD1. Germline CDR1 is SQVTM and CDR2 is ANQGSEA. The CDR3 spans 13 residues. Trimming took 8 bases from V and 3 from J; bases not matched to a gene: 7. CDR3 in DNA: TGCAGCCTGGACAGGACTGACTACAATGAGCAGTTCTTC. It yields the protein CSLDRTDYNEQFF.

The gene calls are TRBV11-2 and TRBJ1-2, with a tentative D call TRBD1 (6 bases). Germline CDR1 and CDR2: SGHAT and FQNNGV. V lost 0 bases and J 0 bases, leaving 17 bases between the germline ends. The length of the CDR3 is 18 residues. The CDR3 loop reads CASSLDTGSFPSNYGYTF. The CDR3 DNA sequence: TGTGCCAGCAGCTTAGACACAGGGTCTTTTCCCTCTAACTATGGCTACACCTTC.

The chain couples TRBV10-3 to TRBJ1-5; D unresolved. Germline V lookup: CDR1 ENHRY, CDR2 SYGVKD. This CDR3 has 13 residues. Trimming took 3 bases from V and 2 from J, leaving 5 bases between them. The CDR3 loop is CAISDEGNQPQHF. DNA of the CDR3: TGTGCCATCAGTGACGAGGGCAATCAGCCCCAGCATTTT.

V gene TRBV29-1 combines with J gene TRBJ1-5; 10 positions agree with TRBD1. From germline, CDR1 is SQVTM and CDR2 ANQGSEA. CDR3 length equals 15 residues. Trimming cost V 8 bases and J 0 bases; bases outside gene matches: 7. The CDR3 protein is CSPGQGIDSNQPQHF. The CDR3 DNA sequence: TGCAGCCCGGGACAGGGGATCGATAGCAATCAGCCCCAGCATTTT.

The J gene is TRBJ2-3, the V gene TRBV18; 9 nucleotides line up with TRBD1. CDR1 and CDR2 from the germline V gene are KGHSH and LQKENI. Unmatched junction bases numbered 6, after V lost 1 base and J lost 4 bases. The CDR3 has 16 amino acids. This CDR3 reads CASSPQTGGAADTQYF. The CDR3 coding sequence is TGTGCCAGCTCACCACAAACAGGGGGCGCTGCAGATACGCAGTATTTT.

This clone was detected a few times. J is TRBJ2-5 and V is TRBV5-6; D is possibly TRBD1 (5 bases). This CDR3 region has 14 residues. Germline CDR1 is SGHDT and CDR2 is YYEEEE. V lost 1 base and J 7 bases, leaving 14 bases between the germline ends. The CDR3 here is CASSLSGVQGTQYF. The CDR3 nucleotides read TGTGCCAGCAGCTTGAGTGGGGTCCAGGGGACCCAGTACTTC.

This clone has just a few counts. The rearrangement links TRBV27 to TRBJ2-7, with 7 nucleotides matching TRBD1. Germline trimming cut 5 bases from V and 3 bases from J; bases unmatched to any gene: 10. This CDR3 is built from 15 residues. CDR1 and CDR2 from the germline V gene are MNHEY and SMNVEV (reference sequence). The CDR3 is CASSRRGQVLYEQYF. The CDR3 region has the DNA TGTGCCAGCAGTCGTAGAGGACAGGTCCTCTACGAGCAGTACTTC.

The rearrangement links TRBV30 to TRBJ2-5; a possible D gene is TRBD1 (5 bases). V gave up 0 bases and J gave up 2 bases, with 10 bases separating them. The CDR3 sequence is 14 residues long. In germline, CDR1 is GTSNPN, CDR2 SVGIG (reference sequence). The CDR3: CAWSVRNRQETQYF. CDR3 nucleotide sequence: TGTGCCTGGAGTGTACGTAACAGGCAAGAGACCCAGTACTTC.

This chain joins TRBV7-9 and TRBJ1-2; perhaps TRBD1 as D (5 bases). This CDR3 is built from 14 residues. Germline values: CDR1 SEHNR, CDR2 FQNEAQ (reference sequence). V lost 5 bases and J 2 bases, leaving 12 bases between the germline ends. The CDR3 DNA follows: TGTGCCAGCAGCGCAGACGGGGCAAACTATGGCTACACCTTC. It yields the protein CASSADGANYGYTF.

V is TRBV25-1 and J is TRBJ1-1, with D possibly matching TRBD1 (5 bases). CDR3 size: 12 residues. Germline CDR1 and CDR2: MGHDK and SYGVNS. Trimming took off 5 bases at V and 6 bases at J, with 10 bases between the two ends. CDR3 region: CASSTGTPEAFF. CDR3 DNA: TGTGCCAGCAGTACGGGGACCCCTGAAGCTTTCTTT.

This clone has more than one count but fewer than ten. The DNA of the CDR3 is TGTGCCAGCAGCTTAAGGCCAGGACAGGGGAGGCAAGAGACCCAGTACTTC. The encoded protein is CASSLRPGQGRQETQYF. The rearrangement uses TRBV7-2 and TRBJ2-5; 9 bases are a match to TRBD1. Germline lookup yields CDR1 SGHTA and CDR2 FQGNSA. The CDR3 has 17 residues. Germline trimming cut 2 bases from V and 2 bases from J; bases unmatched to any gene: 9.

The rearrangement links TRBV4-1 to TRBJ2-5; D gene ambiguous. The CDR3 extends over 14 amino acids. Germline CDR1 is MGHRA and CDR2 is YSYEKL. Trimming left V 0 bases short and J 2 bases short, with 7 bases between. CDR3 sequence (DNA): TGCGCCAGCAGCCAAGAGTTCCGACAAGAGACCCAGTACTTC. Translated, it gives CASSQEFRQETQYF.

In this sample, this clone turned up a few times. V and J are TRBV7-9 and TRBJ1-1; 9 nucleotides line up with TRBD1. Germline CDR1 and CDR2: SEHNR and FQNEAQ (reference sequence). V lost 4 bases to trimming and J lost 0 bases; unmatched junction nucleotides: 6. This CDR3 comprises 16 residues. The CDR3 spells CASSSIGTGMNTEAFF. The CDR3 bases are TGTGCCAGCAGCTCCATCGGGACAGGGATGAACACTGAAGCTTTCTTT.

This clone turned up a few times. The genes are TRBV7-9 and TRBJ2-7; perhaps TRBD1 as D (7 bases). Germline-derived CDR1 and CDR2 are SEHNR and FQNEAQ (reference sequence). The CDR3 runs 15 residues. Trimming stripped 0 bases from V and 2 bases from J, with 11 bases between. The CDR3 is CASSLAEGTAYEQYF. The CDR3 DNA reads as TGTGCCAGCAGCTTAGCGGAGGGGACAGCCTACGAGCAGTACTTC.

This chain's CDR3 is CASSPPLTGGDEQYF. CDR3 sequence (DNA): TGTGCCAGCTCACCCCCTCTCACAGGGGGTGACGAGCAGTACTTC. The chain uses TRBV18 and TRBJ2-7, with 8 bases identical to TRBD1. The V gene's germline CDR1 is KGHSH and CDR2 LQKENI. The CDR3 has 15 residues. The trim removed 3 bases at V and 5 bases at J, leaving 9 bases unmatched. Using reference TRBV18 and TRBJ2-7 for the parts outside the CDR3, the full variable domain is NAGVMQNPRHLVRRRGQEARLRCSPMKGHSHVYWYRQLPEEGLKFMVYLQKENIIDESGMPKERFSAEFPKEGPSILRIQQVVRGDSAAYFCASSPPLTGGDEQYFGPGTRLTVT.

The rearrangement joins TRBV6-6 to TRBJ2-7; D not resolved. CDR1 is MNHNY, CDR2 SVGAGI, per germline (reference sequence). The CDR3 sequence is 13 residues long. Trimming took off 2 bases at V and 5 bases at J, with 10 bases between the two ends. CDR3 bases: TGTGCCAGCAGTTACGGATTAATGAACGAGCAGTACTTC. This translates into CASSYGLMNEQYF.

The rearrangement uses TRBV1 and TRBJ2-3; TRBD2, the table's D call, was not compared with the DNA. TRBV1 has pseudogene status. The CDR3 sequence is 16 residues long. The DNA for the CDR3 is TGCACCAGCAGCCCGGGACCTAGCGGAAGCACAGATACGCAGTATTTT. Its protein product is CTSSPGPSGSTDTQYF.

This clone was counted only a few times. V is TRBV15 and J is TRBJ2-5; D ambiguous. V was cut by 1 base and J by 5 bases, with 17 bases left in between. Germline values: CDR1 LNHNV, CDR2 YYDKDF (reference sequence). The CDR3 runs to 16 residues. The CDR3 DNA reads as TGTGCCACCAGCAGAGCCCCGCTACCCTCCGGGGAGACCCAGTACTTC. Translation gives CATSRAPLPSGETQYF.

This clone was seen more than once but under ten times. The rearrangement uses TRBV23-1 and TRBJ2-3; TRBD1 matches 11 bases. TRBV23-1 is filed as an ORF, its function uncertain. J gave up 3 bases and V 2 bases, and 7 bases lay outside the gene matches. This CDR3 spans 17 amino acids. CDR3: CASSQLKDRGLTDTQYF. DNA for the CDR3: TGCGCCAGCAGTCAACTCAAGGACAGGGGGCTGACAGATACGCAGTATTTT.

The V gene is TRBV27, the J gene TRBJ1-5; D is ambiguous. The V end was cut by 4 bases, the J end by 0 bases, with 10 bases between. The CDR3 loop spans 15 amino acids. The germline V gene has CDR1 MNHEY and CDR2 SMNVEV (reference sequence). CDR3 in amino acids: CASSSMDDSNQPQHF. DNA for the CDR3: TGTGCCAGCAGTTCGATGGACGATAGCAATCAGCCCCAGCATTTT.

The CDR3 protein is CASSAGGADQETQYF. The CDR3 DNA sequence: TGTGCCAGCAGCGCCGGTGGGGCCGACCAAGAGACCCAGTACTTC. The chain links TRBV9 to TRBJ2-5; possible D gene TRBD1, 5 bases. Per germline, CDR1 SGDLS and CDR2 YYNGEE. V lost 3 bases to trimming and J lost 0 bases, with 12 bases between them. The CDR3 covers 15 residues.

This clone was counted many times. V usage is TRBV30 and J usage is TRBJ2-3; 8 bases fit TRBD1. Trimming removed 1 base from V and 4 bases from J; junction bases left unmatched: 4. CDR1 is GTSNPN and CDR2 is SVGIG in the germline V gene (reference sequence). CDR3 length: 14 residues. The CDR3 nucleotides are TGTGCCTGGAGTGGGGGGACAGGTGCAGATACGCAGTATTTT. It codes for CAWSGGTGADTQYF.

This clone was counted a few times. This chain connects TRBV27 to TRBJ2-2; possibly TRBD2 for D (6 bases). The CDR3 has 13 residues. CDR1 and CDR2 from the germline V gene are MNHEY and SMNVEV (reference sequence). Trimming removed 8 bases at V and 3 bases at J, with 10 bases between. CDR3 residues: CASGRRDTGELFF. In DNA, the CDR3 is TGTGCCAGCGGCCGGAGGGACACCGGGGAGCTGTTTTTT.

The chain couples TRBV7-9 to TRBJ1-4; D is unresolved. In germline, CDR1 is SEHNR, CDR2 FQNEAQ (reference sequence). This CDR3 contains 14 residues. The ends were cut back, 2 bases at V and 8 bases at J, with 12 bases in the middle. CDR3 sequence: CASSLSGMSEKLFF. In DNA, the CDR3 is TGTGCCAGCAGCTTATCTGGGATGTCGGAAAAACTGTTTTTT.